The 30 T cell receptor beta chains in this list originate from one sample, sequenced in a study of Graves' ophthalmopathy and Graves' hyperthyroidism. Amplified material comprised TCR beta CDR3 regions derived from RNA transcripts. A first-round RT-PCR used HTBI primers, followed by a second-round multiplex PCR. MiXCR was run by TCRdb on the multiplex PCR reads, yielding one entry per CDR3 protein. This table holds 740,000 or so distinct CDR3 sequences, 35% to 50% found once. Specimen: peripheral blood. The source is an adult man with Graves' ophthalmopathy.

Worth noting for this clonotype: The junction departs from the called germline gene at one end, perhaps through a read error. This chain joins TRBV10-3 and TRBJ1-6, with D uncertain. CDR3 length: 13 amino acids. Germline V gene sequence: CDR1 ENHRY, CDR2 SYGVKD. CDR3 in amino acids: CASSYRTNSPLHF. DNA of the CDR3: TGTGCCAGCAGTTACCGGACTAATTCACCCCTCCACTTT.

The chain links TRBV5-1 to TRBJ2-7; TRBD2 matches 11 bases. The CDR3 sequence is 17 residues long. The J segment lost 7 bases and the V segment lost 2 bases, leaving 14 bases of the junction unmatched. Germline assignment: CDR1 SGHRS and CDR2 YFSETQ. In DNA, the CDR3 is TGCGCCAGCAGCTTTACCGGAGGACTAGCGGGCACCGGGGAGCAGTACTTC. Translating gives CASSFTGGLAGTGEQYF.

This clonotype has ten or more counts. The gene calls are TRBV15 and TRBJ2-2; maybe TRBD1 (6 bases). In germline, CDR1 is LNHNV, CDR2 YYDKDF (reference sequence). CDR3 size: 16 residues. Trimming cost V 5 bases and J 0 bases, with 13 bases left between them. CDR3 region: CATSAQWTANTGELFF. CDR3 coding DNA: TGTGCCACCAGCGCCCAATGGACAGCGAACACCGGGGAGCTGTTTTTT.

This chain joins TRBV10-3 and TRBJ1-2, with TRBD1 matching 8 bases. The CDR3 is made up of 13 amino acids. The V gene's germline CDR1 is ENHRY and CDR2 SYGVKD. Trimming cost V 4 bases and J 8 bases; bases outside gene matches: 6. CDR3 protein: CAISADRDLGYTF. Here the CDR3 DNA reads TGTGCCATCAGTGCGGACAGGGACCTAGGCTACACCTTC.

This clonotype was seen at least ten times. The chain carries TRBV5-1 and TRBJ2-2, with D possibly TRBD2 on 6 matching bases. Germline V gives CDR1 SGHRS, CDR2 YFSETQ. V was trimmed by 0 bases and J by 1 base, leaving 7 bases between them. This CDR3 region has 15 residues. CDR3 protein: CASSLAGRNTGELFF. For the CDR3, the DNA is TGCGCCAGCAGCTTGGCCGGGAGGAACACCGGGGAGCTGTTTTTT.

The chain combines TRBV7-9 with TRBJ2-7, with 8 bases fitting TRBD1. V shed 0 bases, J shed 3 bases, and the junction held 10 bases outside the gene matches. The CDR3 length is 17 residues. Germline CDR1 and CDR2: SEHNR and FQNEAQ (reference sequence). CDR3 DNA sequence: TGTGCCAGCAGCTTAGCGCCGATAGGGACAGGTCACTACGAGCAGTACTTC. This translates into CASSLAPIGTGHYEQYF.

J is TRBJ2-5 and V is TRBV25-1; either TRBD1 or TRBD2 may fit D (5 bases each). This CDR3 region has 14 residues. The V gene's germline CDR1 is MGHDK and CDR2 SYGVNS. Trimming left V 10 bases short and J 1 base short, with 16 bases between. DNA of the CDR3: TGTGCCATCTCATCGGGGACCCTCCAAGAGACCCAGTACTTC. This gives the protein CAISSGTLQETQYF.

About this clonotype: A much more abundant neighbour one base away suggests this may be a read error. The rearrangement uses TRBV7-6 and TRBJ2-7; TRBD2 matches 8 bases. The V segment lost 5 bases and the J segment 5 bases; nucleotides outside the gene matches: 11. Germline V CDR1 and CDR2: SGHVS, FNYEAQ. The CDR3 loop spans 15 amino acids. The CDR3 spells CASSELAGLLDEQYF. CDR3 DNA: TGTGCCAGCAGCGAGCTAGCGGGCCTCCTCGACGAGCAGTACTTC. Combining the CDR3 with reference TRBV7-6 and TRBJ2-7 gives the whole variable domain GAGVSQSPRYKVTKRGQDVALRCDPISGHVSLYWYRQALGQGPEFLTYFNYEAQQDKSGLPNDRFSAERPEGSISTLTIQRTEQRDSAMYRCASSELAGLLDEQYFGPGTRLTVT.

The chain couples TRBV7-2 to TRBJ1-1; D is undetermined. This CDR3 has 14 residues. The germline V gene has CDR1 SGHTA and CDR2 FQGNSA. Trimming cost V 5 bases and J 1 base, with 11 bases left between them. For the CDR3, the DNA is TGTGCCAGCAGCCACAACCCCGGGAACACTGAAGCTTTCTTT. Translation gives CASSHNPGNTEAFF. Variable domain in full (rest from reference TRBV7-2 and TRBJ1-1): GAGVSQSPSNKVTEKGKDVELRCDPISGHTALYWYRQSLGQGLEFLIYFQGNSAPDKSGLPSDRFSAERTGGSVSTLTIQRTQQEDSAVYLCASSHNPGNTEAFFGQGTRLTVV.

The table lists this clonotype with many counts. DNA of the CDR3: TGTGCCAGCAGCTTACCGGAACCGACAGCGAACACTGAAGCTTTCTTT. Translation gives CASSLPEPTANTEAFF. The chain carries TRBV11-3 and TRBJ1-1; TRBD1 is a possible D gene (5 bases). CDR3 size: 16 residues. CDR1 and CDR2 from the germline V gene are SGHNT and YENEEA. V lost 2 bases and J 1 base, leaving 14 bases between the germline ends.

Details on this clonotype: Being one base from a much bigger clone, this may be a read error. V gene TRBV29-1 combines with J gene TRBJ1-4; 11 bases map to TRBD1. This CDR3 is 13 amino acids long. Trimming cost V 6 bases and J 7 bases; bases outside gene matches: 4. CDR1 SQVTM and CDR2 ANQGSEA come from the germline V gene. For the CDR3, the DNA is TGCAGCGTCGGACAGGGGGCGCGTGAAAAACTGTTTTTT. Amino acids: CSVGQGAREKLFF. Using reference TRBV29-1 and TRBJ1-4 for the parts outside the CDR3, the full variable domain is SAVISQKPSRDICQRGTSLTIQCQVDSQVTMMFWYRQQPGQSLTLIATANQGSEATYESGFVIDKFPISRPNLTFSTLTVSNMSPEDSSIYLCSVGQGAREKLFFGSGTQLSVL.

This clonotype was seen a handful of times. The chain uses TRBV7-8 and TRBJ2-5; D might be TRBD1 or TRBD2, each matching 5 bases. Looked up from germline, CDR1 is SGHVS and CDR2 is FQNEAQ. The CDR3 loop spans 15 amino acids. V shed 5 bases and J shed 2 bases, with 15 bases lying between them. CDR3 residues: CASSLDTGTQETQYF. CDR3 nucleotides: TGTGCCAGCAGCCTAGACACCGGGACGCAAGAGACCCAGTACTTC.

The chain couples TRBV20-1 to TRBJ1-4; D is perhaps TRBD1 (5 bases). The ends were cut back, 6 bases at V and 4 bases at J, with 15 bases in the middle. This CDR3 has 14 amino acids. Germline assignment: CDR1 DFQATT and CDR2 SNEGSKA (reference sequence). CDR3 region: CSASKTARNEKLFF. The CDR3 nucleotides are TGCAGTGCCTCGAAGACAGCACGTAATGAAAAACTGTTTTTT.

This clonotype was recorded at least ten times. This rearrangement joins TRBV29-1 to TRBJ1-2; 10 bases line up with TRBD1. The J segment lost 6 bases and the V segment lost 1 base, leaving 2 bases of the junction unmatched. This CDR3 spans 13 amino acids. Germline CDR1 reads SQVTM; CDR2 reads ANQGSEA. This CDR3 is CSVEGDRGDGYTF. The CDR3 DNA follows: TGCAGCGTTGAAGGGGACAGGGGAGATGGCTACACCTTC.

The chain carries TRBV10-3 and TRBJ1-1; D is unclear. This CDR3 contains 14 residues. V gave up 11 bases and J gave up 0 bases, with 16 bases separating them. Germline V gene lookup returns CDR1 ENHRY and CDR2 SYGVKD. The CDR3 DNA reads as TGTGCCGCTGCCCACCGTAGCCTGAACACTGAAGCTTTCTTT. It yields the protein CAAAHRSLNTEAFF.

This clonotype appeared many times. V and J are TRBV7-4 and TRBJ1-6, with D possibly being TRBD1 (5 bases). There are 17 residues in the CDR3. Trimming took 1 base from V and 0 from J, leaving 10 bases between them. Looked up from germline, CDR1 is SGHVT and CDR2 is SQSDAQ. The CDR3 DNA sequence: TGTGCCAGCAGCTTAGGCCCGGGGGGCTCCTATAATTCACCCCTCCACTTT. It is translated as CASSLGPGGSYNSPLHF.

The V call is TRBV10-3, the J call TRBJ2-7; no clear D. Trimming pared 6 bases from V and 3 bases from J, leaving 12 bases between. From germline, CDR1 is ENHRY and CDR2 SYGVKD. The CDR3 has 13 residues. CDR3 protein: CAIRMDANYEQYF. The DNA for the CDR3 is TGTGCCATCAGGATGGACGCAAACTACGAGCAGTACTTC.

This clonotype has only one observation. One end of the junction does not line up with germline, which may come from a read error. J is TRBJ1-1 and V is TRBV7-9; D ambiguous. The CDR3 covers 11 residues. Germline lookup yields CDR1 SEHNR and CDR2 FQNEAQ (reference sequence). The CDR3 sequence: CASSAGLWRVF. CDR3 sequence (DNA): TGTGCCAGCAGCGCGGGTCTATGGCGGGTCTTT.

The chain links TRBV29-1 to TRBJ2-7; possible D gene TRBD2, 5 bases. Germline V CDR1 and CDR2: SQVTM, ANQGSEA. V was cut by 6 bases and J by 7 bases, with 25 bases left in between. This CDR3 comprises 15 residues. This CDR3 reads CSVTQAGYPSGEQYF. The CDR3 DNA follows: TGCAGCGTGACGCAGGCGGGTTACCCCTCGGGGGAGCAGTACTTC.

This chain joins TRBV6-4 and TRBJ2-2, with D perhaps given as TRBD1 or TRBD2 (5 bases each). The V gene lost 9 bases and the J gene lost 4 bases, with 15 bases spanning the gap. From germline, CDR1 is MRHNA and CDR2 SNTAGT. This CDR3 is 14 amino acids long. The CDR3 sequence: CASPKRGFTGELFF. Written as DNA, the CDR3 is TGTGCCAGTCCTAAGAGGGGTTTCACCGGGGAGCTGTTTTTT.

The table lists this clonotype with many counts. CDR3 residues: CASSVAGQPYEQYF. CDR3 sequence (DNA): TGTGCCAGCAGCGTAGCGGGGCAGCCCTACGAGCAGTACTTC. The chain has TRBV9 and TRBJ2-7, with D perhaps TRBD1 or TRBD2 (5 bases each). CDR3 length equals 14 residues. Germline-derived CDR1 and CDR2 are SGDLS and YYNGEE. V was shortened by 0 bases and J by 2 bases, with 9 bases between the two germline ends.

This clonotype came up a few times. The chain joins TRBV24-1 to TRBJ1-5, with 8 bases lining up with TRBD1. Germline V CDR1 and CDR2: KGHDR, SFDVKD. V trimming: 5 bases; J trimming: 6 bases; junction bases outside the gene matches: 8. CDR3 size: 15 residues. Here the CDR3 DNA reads TGTGCCACCAGTGCTCTGGACAGGGTGGGTCAGCCCCAGCATTTT. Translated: CATSALDRVGQPQHF.

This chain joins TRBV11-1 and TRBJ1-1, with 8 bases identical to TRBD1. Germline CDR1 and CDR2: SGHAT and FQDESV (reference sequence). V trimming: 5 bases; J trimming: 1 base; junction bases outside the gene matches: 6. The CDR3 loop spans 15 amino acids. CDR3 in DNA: TGTGCCAGCAGCCGAAAGGGGACAGGGAACACTGAAGCTTTCTTT. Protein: CASSRKGTGNTEAFF. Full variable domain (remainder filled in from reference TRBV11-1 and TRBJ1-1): EAEVAQSPRYKITEKSQAVAFWCDPISGHATLYWYRQILGQGPELLVQFQDESVVDDSQLPKDRFSAERLKGVDSTLKIQPAELGDSAMYLCASSRKGTGNTEAFFGQGTRLTVV.

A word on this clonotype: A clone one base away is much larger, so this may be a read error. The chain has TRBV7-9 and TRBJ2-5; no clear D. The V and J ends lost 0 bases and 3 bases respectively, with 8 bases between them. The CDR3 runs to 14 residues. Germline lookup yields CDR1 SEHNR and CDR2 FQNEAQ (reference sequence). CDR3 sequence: CASSLAAKEETQYF. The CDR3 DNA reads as TGTGCCAGCAGCTTAGCGGCCAAGGAAGAGACCCAGTACTTC.

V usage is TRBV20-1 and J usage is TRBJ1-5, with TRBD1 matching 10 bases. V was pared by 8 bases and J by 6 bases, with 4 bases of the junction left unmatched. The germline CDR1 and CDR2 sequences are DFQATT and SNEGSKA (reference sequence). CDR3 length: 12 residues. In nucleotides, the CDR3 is TGCAGTCTGACAGGGGGCGGTCAGCCCCAGCATTTT. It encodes CSLTGGGQPQHF.

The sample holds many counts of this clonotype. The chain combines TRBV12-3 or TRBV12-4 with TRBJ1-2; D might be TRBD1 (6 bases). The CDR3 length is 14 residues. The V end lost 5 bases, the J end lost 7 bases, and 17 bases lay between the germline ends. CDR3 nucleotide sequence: TGTGCCAGCAGTCCACAGGGAATCTCCTCTGGCTACACCTTC. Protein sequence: CASSPQGISSGYTF.

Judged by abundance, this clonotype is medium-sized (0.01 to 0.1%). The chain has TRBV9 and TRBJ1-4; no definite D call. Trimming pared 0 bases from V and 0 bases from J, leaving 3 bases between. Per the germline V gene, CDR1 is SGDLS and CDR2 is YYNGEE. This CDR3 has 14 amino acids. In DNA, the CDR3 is TGTGCCAGCAGCGTAGATGCAACTAATGAAAAACTGTTTTTT. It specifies CASSVDATNEKLFF. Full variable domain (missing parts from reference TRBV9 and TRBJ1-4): DSGVTQTPKHLITATGQRVTLRCSPRSGDLSVYWYQQSLDQGLQFLIQYYNGEERAKGNILERFSAQQFPDLHSELNLSSLELGDSALYFCASSVDATNEKLFFGSGTQLSVL.

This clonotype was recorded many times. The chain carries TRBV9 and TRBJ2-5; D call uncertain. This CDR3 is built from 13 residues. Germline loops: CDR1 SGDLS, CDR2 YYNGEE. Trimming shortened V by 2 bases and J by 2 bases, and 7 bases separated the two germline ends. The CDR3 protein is CASSVGQQETQYF. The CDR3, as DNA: TGTGCCAGCAGCGTCGGGCAGCAAGAGACCCAGTACTTC.

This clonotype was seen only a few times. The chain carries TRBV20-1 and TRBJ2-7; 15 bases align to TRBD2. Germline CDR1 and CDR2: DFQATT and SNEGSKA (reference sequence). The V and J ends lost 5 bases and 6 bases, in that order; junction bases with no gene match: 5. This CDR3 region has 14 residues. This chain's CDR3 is CSAAGTSGGSEQYF. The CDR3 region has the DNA TGCAGTGCTGCCGGGACTAGCGGGGGGAGCGAGCAGTACTTC.

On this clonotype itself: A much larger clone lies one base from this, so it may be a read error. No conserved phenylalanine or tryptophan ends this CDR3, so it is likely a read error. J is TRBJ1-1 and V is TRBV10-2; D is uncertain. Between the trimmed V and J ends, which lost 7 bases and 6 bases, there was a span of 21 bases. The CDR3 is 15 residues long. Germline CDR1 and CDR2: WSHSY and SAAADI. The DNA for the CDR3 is TGCGCCAGCACCAAAGTGGACCAGCGTGGGGCTGAAGCTTTCCTT. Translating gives CASTKVDQRGAEAFL.